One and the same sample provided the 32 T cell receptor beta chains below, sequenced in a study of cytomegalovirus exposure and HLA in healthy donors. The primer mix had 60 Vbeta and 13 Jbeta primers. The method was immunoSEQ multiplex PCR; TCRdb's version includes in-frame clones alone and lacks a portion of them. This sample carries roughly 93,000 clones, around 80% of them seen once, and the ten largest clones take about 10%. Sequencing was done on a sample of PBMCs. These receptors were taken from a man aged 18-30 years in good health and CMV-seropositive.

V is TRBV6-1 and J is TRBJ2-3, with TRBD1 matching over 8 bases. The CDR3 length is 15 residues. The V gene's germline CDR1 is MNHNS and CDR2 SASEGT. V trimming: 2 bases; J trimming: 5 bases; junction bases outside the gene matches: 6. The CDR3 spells CASSEWGQEIDTQYF. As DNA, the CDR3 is TGTGCCAGCAGTGAATGGGGACAGGAAATAGATACGCAGTATTTT.

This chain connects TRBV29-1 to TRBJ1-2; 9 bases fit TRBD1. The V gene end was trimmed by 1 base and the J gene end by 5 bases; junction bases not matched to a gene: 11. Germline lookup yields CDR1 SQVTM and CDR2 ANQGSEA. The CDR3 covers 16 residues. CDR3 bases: TGCAGCGTTGAAGTGGACAGGGGACTAGGTTGGTATGGCTACACCTTC. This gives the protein CSVEVDRGLGWYGYTF.

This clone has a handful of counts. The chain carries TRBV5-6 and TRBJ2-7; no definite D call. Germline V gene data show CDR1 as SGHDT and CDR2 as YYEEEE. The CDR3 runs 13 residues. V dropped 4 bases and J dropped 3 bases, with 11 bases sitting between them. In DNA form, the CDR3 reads TGTGCCAGCAGCCTCGTGTTCAGCTACGAGCAGTACTTC. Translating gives CASSLVFSYEQYF.

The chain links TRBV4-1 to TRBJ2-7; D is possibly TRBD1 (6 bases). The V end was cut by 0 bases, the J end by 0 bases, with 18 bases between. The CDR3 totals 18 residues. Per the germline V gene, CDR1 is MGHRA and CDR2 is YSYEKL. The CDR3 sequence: CASSQERGDRTFSYEQYF. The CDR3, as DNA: TGCGCCAGCAGCCAAGAGCGAGGCGACAGGACCTTCTCCTACGAGCAGTACTTC.

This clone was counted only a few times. This CDR3 reads CASSTPGQGLQPQHF. CDR3 bases: TGTGCCAGTAGTACCCCGGGACAGGGACTTCAGCCCCAGCATTTT. The chain joins TRBV19 to TRBJ1-5, with 9 bases identical to TRBD1. This CDR3 region has 15 residues. Germline CDR1 is LNHDA and CDR2 is SQIVND (reference sequence). V was clipped by 4 bases and J by 6 bases; unmatched bases: 7. Supplemented by reference TRBV19 and TRBJ1-5, the full variable domain reads DGGITQSPKYLFRKEGQNVTLSCEQNLNHDAMYWYRQDPGQGLRLIYYSQIVNDFQKGDIAEGYSVSREKKESFPLTVTSAQKNPTAFYLCASSTPGQGLQPQHFGDGTRLSIL.

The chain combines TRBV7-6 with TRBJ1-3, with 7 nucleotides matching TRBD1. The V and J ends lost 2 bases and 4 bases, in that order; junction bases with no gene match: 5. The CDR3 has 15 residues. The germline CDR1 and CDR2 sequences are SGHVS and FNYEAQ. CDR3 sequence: CASSLRQGQGNTIYF. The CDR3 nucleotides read TGTGCCAGCAGCTTAAGACAGGGCCAGGGAAACACCATATATTTT.

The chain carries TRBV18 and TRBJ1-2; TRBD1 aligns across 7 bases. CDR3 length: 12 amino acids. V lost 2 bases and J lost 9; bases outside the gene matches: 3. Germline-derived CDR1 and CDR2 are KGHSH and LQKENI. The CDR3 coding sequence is TGTGCCAGCTCACCAAAACAGGGGAGCTACACCTTC. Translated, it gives CASSPKQGSYTF.

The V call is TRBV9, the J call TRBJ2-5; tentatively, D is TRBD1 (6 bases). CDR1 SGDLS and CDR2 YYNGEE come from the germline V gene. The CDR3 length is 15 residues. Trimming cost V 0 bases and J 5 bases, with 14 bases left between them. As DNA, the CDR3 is TGTGCCAGCAGCGTAGTAGGGGGAATTTATGAGACCCAGTACTTC. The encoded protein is CASSVVGGIYETQYF.

CDR3 residues: CASSQVGIGDSPLLGYTF. CDR3 sequence (DNA): TGCGCCAGCAGCCAAGTCGGAATTGGGGACAGCCCTCTATTAGGCTACACCTTC. The chain employs TRBV4-1 and TRBJ1-2; TRBD1 aligns across 7 bases. This CDR3 has 18 residues. The ends lost 1 base at V and 8 bases at J; junction bases unmatched: 19. Germline CDR1 is MGHRA and CDR2 is YSYEKL.

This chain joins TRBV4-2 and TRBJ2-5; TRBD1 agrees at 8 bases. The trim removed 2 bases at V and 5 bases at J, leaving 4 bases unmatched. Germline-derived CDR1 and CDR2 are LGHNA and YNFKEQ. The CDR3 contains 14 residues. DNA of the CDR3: TGTGCCAGCAGCCAAACAGGGGGTAAGGAGACCCAGTACTTC. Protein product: CASSQTGGKETQYF.

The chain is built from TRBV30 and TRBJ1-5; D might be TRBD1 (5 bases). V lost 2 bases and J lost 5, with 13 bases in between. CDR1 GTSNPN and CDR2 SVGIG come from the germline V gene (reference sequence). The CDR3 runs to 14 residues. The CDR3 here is CAWSTQGTDQPQHF. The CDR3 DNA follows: TGTGCCTGGAGTACTCAGGGAACAGATCAGCCCCAGCATTTT.

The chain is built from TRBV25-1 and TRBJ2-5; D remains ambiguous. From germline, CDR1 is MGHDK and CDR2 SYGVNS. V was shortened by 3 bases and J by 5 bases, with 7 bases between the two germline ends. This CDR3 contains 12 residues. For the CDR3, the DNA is TGTGCCAGCAGTGATTACTTCGAGACCCAGTACTTC. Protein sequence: CASSDYFETQYF.

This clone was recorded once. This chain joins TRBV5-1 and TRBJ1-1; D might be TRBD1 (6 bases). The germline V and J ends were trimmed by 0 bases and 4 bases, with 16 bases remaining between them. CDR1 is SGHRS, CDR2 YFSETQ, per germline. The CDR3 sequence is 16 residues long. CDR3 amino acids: CASSLGQGYRVTEAFF. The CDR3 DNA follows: TGCGCCAGCAGCTTGGGGCAGGGGTATCGAGTCACTGAAGCTTTCTTT.

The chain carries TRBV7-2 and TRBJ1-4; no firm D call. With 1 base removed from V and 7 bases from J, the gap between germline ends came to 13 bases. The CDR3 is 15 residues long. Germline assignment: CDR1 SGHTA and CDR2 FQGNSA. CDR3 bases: TGTGCCAGCAGCTTAGGGACTACTGGAGGTGAAAAACTGTTTTTT. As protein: CASSLGTTGGEKLFF.

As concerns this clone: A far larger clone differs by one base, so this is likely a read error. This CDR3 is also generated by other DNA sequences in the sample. CDR3 loop: CASSQDPLGGDHETQYF. CDR3 bases: TGCGCCAGCAGCCAGGATCCATTGGGGGGAGATCACGAGACCCAGTACTTC. The V gene is TRBV4-1, the J gene TRBJ2-5; TRBD2 is a possible D gene (6 bases). Germline values: CDR1 MGHRA, CDR2 YSYEKL. V lost 3 bases to trimming and J lost 5 bases, with 22 bases between them. This CDR3 spans 17 amino acids.

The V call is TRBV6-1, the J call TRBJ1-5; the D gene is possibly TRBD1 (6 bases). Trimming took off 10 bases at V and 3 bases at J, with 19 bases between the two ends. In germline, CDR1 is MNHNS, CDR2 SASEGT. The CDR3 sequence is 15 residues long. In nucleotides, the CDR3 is TGTGCCACTCTTACCCAGGGGAGCACCAATCAGCCCCAGCATTTT. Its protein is CATLTQGSTNQPQHF.

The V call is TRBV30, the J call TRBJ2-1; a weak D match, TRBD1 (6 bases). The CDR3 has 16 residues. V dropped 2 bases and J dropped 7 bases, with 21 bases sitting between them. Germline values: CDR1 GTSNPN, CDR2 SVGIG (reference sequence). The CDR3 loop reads CAWSSVGIQGWNEQFF. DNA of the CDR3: TGTGCCTGGAGTTCCGTGGGAATACAGGGCTGGAATGAGCAGTTCTTC.

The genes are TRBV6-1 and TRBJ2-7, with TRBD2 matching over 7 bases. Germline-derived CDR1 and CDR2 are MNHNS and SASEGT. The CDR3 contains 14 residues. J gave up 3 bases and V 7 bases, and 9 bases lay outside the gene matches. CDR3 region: CASMGEGFHYEQYF. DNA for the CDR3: TGTGCCAGCATGGGGGAGGGATTTCACTACGAGCAGTACTTC.

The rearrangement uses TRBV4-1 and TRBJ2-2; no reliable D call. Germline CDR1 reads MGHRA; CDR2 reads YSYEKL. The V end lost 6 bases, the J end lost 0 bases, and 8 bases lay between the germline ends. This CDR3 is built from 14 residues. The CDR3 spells CASRQLANTGELFF. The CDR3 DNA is TGCGCCAGCAGGCAACTCGCGAACACCGGGGAGCTGTTTTTT.

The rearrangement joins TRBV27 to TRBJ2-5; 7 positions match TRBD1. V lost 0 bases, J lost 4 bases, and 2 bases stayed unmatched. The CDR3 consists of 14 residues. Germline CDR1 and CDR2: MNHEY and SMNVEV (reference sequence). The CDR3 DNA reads TGTGCCAGCAGTTTATCTTCAGGGGGAGAGACCCAGTACTTC. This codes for CASSLSSGGETQYF.

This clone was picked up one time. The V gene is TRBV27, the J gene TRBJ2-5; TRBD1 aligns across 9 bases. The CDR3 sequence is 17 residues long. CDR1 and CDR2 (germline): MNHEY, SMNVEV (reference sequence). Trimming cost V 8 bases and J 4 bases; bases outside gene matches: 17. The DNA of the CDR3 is TGTGCCAGCGCCCTCGGGATACAGGGGGCGCTCGGAGAGACCCAGTACTTC. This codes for CASALGIQGALGETQYF.

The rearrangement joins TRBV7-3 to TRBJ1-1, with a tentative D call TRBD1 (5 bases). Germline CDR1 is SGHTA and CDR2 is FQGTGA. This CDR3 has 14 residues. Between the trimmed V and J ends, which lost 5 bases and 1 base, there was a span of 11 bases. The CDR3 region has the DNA TGTGCCAGCAGCGCTACAGGAAGGAACACTGAAGCTTTCTTT. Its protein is CASSATGRNTEAFF.

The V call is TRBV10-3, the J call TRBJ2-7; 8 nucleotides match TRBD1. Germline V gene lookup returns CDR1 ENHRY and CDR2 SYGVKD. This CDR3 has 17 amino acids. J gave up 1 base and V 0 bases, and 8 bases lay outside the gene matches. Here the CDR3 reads CAISESRTGLRSYEQYF. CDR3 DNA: TGTGCCATCAGTGAGTCGAGGACAGGGTTGAGATCCTACGAGCAGTACTTC.

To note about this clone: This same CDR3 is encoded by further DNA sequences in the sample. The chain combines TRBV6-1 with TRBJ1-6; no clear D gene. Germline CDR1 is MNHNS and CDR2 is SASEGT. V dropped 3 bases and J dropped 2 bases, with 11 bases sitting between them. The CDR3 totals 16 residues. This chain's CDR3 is CASSEADRAYNSPLHF. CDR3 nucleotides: TGTGCCAGCAGTGAGGCAGACCGGGCCTATAATTCACCCCTCCACTTT.

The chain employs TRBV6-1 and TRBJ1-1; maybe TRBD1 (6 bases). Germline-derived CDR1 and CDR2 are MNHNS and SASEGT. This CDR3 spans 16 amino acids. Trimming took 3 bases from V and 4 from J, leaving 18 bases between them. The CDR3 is CASSDLAQPRGTEAFF. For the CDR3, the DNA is TGTGCCAGCAGTGACCTAGCTCAACCCAGGGGCACTGAAGCTTTCTTT.

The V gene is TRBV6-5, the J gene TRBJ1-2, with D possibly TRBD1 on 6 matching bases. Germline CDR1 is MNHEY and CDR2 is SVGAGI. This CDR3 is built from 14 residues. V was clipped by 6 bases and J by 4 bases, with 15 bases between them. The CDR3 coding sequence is TGTGCCAGCAGGGACCCAGGGGATCGCTATGGCTACACCTTC. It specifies CASRDPGDRYGYTF.

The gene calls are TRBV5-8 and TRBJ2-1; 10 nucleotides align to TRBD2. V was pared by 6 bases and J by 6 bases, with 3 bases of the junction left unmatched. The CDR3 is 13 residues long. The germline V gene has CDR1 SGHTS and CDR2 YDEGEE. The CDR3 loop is CASNKRGGNEQFF. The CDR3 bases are TGTGCCAGCAACAAGCGGGGGGGCAATGAGCAGTTCTTC.

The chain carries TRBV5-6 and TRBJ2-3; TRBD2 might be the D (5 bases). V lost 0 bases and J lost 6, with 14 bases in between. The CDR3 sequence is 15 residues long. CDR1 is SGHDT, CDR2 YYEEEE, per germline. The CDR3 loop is CASSLAGLATDTQYF. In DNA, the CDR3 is TGTGCCAGCAGCTTGGCGGGGTTGGCAACTGATACGCAGTATTTT.

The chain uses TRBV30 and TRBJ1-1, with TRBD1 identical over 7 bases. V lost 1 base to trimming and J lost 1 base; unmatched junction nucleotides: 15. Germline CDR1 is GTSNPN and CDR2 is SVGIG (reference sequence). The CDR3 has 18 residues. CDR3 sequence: CAWSGSTGLVGRNTEAFF. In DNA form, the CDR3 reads TGTGCCTGGAGTGGATCGACAGGGCTGGTCGGTCGGAACACTGAAGCTTTCTTT.

CDR3 DNA: TGTGCCACCAGCCCACGACAGGGCCCAACCTACGAGCAGTACTTC. It translates to CATSPRQGPTYEQYF. This chain uses TRBV15 with TRBJ2-7, with 7 positions matching TRBD1. The CDR3 sequence is 15 residues long. Germline V gene lookup returns CDR1 LNHNV and CDR2 YYDKDF (reference sequence). Trimming cost V 5 bases and J 2 bases; bases outside gene matches: 9.

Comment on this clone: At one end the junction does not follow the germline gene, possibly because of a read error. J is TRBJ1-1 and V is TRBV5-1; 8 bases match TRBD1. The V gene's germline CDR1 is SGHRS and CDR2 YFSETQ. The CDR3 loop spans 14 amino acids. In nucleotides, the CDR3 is TGCACCAGCAGCTACAGGGGGATGAACACTGAAGCTTTCTTT. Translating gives CTSSYRGMNTEAFF.

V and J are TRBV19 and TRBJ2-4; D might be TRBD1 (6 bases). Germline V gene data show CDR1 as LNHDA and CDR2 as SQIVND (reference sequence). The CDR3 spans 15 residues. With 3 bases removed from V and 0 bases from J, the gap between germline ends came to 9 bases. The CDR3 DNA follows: TGTGCCAGTAGTATCTACAGGGAAGCCAAAAACATTCAGTACTTC. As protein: CASSIYREAKNIQYF. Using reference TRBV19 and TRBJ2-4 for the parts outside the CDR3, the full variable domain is DGGITQSPKYLFRKEGQNVTLSCEQNLNHDAMYWYRQDPGQGLRLIYYSQIVNDFQKGDIAEGYSVSREKKESFPLTVTSAQKNPTAFYLCASSIYREAKNIQYFGAGTRLSVL.